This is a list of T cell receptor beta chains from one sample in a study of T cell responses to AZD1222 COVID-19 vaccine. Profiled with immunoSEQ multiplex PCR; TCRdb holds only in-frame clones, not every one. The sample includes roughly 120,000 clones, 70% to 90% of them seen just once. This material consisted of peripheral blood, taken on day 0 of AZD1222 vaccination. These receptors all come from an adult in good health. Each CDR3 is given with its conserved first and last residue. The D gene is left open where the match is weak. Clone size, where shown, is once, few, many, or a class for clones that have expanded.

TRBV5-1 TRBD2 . CASSLGLAGTSTDTQYF
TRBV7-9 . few CASSLDGSSRAHAEQFF
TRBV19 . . CASSSRDGELETQYF
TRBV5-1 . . CASSLRGQETQYF
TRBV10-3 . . CATRPLNTYEQYF
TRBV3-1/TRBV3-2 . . CASSQDQGLAFF
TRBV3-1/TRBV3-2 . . CASSQDLTALALHF
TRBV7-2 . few CASTPDIGSSYEQYF
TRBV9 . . CASSAGGVYGYTF
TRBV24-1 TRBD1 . CATSAPGQGARGYTF
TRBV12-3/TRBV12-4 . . CASTGRETQYF
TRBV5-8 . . CASSDDTGGNTIYF
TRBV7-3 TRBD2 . CATDKRKDASGSYNEQFF
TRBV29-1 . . CSVTGGAEQYF
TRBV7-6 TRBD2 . CASSPTWTSGGYNEQFF
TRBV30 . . CAWSAAGGAYGYTF
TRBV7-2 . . CASSLEVSGLTGELFF
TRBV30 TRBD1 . CAWTARTGISGELFF
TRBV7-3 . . CASSLGGRGHEQYF
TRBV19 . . CASSKEVAESKNIQYF
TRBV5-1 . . CASSITDNEQFF
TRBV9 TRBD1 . CASSKQGAGSYEQYF
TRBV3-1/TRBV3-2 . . CASSPGHGGYEQYF
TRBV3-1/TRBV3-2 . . CASSHSGPRGNEQYF
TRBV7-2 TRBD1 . CASSLGGQLDEQYF
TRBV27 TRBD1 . CASSYPGTGGNEQFF
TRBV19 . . CASSPTSTETQYF
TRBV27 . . CASSSTDVVLEAFF
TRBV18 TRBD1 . CASSPQNRGSGNTIYF
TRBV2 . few CASSEGKGLAEKLFF
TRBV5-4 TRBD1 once CASSLAVGGNTGELFF
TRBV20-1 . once CSARVGTGAFF
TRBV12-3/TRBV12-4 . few CASSSGPNTEAFF
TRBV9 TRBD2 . CASSGATKGTSGRGGPGELFF
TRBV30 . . CAWSSGRTDFSGNTIYF
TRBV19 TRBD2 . CASSIRGGAGELFF
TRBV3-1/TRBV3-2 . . CASSQLHNTGELFF